Below are 22 T cell receptor beta chains sequenced from a single sample in a study of T cell repertoires in cytomegalovirus infection (dated by TCRdb to the late 2010s). TCRdb lists the instrument as Illumina HiSeq 1500. The public sequencing data were trimmed at Q25 with fastp and processed into clonotypes with MiXCR by TCRdb, which kept only in-frame beta chains. Rows with a matching CDR3 protein are joined into one entry that keeps the most common DNA and genes. The sample has about 340,000 distinct CDR3 sequences on record, approximately 32% of them singletons. The ten largest clones add up to roughly 20% of the sample. In the paper's terms, the treatment or condition label means: in vitro stimulation with specific CMV peptide epitopes to enrich CMV-specific T cells. These receptors have no identified antigens. This sample comprised cultured PBMCs, obtained from culture after CMV antigen stimulation. These receptors came from a human donor in good health (CMV status not recorded). Some clones in this sample may be carry-over from other donors' samples.

V gene TRBV12-3 or TRBV12-4 combines with J gene TRBJ2-2; the match to TRBD2 covers 9 bases. The CDR3 consists of 15 residues. V lost 6 bases, J lost 6 bases, and 8 bases stayed unmatched. The CDR3 protein is CASSSSGAGAGELFF. The CDR3 region has the DNA TGTGCCAGCAGCTCTAGCGGGGCAGGGGCCGGGGAGCTGTTTTTT.

This clonotype was found a few times. The chain is built from TRBV18 and TRBJ2-3, with D uncertain. Germline lookup yields CDR1 KGHSH and CDR2 LQKENI. The CDR3 length is 17 residues. The V gene lost 2 bases and the J gene lost 6 bases, with 21 bases spanning the gap. The CDR3 sequence: CASSPVRPPQLVDTQYF. The CDR3 DNA reads as TGTGCCAGCTCACCAGTGCGGCCACCCCAATTGGTCGATACGCAGTATTTT.

The V call is TRBV10-3, the J call TRBJ1-2; maybe TRBD1 (5 bases). CDR1 is ENHRY, CDR2 SYGVKD, per germline. The CDR3 has 13 residues. The V gene lost 2 bases and the J gene lost 3 bases, with 7 bases spanning the gap. The CDR3 reads CAISEKTDYGYTF. In nucleotides, the CDR3 is TGTGCCATCAGTGAGAAGACAGACTATGGCTACACCTTC.

This clonotype was picked up a small number of times. The chain carries TRBV6-1 and TRBJ1-1, with 10 bases lining up with TRBD1. V was pared by 4 bases and J by 1 base, with 3 bases of the junction left unmatched. Germline loops: CDR1 MNHNS, CDR2 SASEGT. The CDR3 covers 15 residues. The CDR3 is CASSGQGAANTEAFF. DNA for the CDR3: TGTGCCAGCAGTGGACAGGGGGCAGCGAACACTGAAGCTTTCTTT.

V usage is TRBV18 and J usage is TRBJ2-5; D call uncertain. V was cut by 6 bases and J by 4 bases, with 15 bases left in between. The germline V gene has CDR1 KGHSH and CDR2 LQKENI. This CDR3 comprises 14 residues. The CDR3 reads CASSSLGLRETQYF. Here the CDR3 DNA reads TGTGCCAGCTCCTCCCTAGGTTTAAGAGAGACCCAGTACTTC. Based on the CDR3 plus reference TRBV18 and TRBJ2-5, the full variable domain is NAGVMQNPRHLVRRRGQEARLRCSPMKGHSHVYWYRQLPEEGLKFMVYLQKENIIDESGMPKERFSAEFPKEGPSILRIQQVVRGDSAAYFCASSSLGLRETQYFGPGTRLLVL.

The J gene is TRBJ2-2, the V gene TRBV9; D remains unclear. This CDR3 has 16 amino acids. Germline loops: CDR1 SGDLS, CDR2 YYNGEE. V lost 0 bases and J 2 bases, leaving 11 bases between the germline ends. The DNA for the CDR3 is TGTGCCAGCAGCGTAGCCGTTTCCGGCAACACCGGGGAGCTGTTTTTT. Translating it yields CASSVAVSGNTGELFF.

This clonotype was detected a few times. The rearrangement links TRBV7-2 to TRBJ2-7, with 8 bases lining up with TRBD1. The germline V gene encodes CDR1 SGHTA and CDR2 FQGNSA. CDR3 size: 13 residues. The J segment lost 11 bases and the V segment lost 5 bases, leaving 11 bases of the junction unmatched. The CDR3 bases are TGTGCCAGCAGCCTCGCCGGGACAGGAACCGAGTACTTC. It translates to CASSLAGTGTEYF.

V is TRBV27 and J is TRBJ2-1, with 10 nucleotides matching TRBD1. The CDR3 covers 16 residues. Per germline, CDR1 MNHEY and CDR2 SMNVEV (reference sequence). The trim removed 6 bases at V and 7 bases at J, leaving 12 bases unmatched. The CDR3 coding sequence is TGTGCCAGCAGCAGGGCCGGGACAGGGGCGAGAAATGAGCAGTTCTTC. It encodes CASSRAGTGARNEQFF.

This clonotype was seen a few times. This rearrangement joins TRBV20-1 to TRBJ2-3; TRBD2 agrees at 11 bases. Germline assignment: CDR1 DFQATT and CDR2 SNEGSKA (reference sequence). The V gene end was trimmed by 0 bases and the J gene end by 2 bases; junction bases not matched to a gene: 10. The CDR3 sequence is 18 residues long. The CDR3: CSARDGLAGGSNTDTQYF. In nucleotides, the CDR3 is TGCAGTGCTAGAGATGGGCTAGCGGGGGGATCTAACACAGATACGCAGTATTTT.

The CDR3 nucleotides read TGTGCCAGCACCCCCGACAGGAACACTGAAGCTTTCTTT. Its translation is CASTPDRNTEAFF. This chain uses TRBV6-5 with TRBJ1-1; possibly TRBD1 for D (5 bases). The CDR3 runs to 13 residues. The germline V gene has CDR1 MNHEY and CDR2 SVGAGI. Trimming took off 7 bases at V and 1 base at J, with 10 bases between the two ends.

V is TRBV19 and J is TRBJ2-1, with D unclear. V lost 5 bases and J 2 bases, leaving 10 bases between the germline ends. The CDR3 consists of 14 residues. CDR1 and CDR2 (germline): LNHDA, SQIVND (reference sequence). The CDR3 region is CASSDLGTYNEQFF. DNA for the CDR3: TGTGCCAGTAGTGACTTGGGAACCTACAATGAGCAGTTCTTC.

V and J are TRBV30 and TRBJ2-4; possible D gene TRBD2, 5 bases. The CDR3 is 13 amino acids. Looked up from germline, CDR1 is GTSNPN and CDR2 is SVGIG (reference sequence). Trimming shortened V by 7 bases and J by 6 bases, and 16 bases separated the two germline ends. CDR3: CASSLSAGNIQYF. CDR3 bases: TGTGCCTCCAGCCTCAGTGCGGGAAACATTCAGTACTTC.

The chain is built from TRBV10-3 and TRBJ1-5; 9 bases fit TRBD1. CDR1 is ENHRY and CDR2 is SYGVKD in the germline V gene. Trimming took 4 bases from V and 7 from J; bases not matched to a gene: 5. The CDR3 covers 14 residues. CDR3 amino acids: CAISADRGGQPQHF. The DNA of the CDR3 is TGTGCCATCAGTGCGGACAGGGGCGGGCAGCCCCAGCATTTT.

A few counts support this clonotype. The J gene is TRBJ1-3, the V gene TRBV5-1, with D tentatively TRBD1 (5 bases). The CDR3 has 14 amino acids. V was clipped by 5 bases and J by 0 bases, with 9 bases between them. Germline lookup yields CDR1 SGHRS and CDR2 YFSETQ. The chain's CDR3 is CASSQDNSGNTIYF. Written as DNA, the CDR3 is TGCGCCAGCAGTCAGGACAACTCTGGAAACACCATATATTTT.

The chain has TRBV5-1 and TRBJ2-3, with TRBD2 matching 12 bases. The V segment lost 3 bases and the J segment 5 bases; nucleotides outside the gene matches: 13. Germline V CDR1 and CDR2: SGHRS, YFSETQ. The CDR3 extends over 18 amino acids. CDR3 sequence reads: CASSSTGLAGRGGDTQYF. The DNA for the CDR3 is TGCGCCAGCAGCTCCACCGGACTAGCGGGAAGAGGGGGAGATACGCAGTATTTT.

The CDR3 sequence: CSARAGTSGGTIDTQYF. The DNA of the CDR3 is TGCAGTGCTAGAGCCGGGACTAGCGGGGGGACGATTGATACGCAGTATTTT. V usage is TRBV20-1 and J usage is TRBJ2-3, with 15 bases that match TRBD2. This CDR3 contains 17 residues. V gave up 1 base and J gave up 6 bases; unmatched junction bases: 8. Germline V gene sequence: CDR1 DFQATT, CDR2 SNEGSKA (reference sequence).

Only a few counts were recorded for this clonotype. The genes are TRBV19 and TRBJ1-1; D is undetermined. V dropped 3 bases and J dropped 8 bases, with 7 bases sitting between them. The CDR3 consists of 11 residues. The germline V gene encodes CDR1 LNHDA and CDR2 SQIVND (reference sequence). CDR3 sequence: CASSISGEAFF. Here the CDR3 DNA reads TGTGCCAGTAGTATCTCGGGGGAAGCTTTCTTT.

The chain has TRBV10-3 and TRBJ1-1; the D is unclear. Germline V gives CDR1 ENHRY, CDR2 SYGVKD. The CDR3 has 13 residues. With 3 bases removed from V and 2 bases from J, the gap between germline ends came to 7 bases. The DNA of the CDR3 is TGTGCCATCAGTGACGGCACTAACACTGAAGCTTTCTTT. It encodes CAISDGTNTEAFF.

The rearrangement uses TRBV10-3 and TRBJ2-6, with a tentative D call TRBD2 (5 bases). This CDR3 region has 16 residues. CDR1 and CDR2 from the germline V gene are ENHRY and SYGVKD. Trimming cost V 5 bases and J 0 bases, with 11 bases left between them. The CDR3, as DNA: TGTGCCATCAGTCGGGAACTGACCTCTGGGGCCAACGTCCTGACTTTC. Its translation is CAISRELTSGANVLTF.

The table lists this clonotype with many counts. The rearrangement uses TRBV7-6 and TRBJ2-7; no firm D call. Per the germline V gene, CDR1 is SGHVS and CDR2 is FNYEAQ. This CDR3 has 19 residues. Between the trimmed V and J ends, which lost 5 bases and 3 bases, there was a span of 29 bases. The CDR3 loop reads CASSRSRSGGEASVYEQYF. The CDR3 DNA follows: TGTGCCAGCAGCCGGAGCCGGTCAGGTGGGGAAGCCTCGGTCTACGAGCAGTACTTC.

This clonotype was seen more than once but under ten times. The V gene is TRBV19, the J gene TRBJ1-5; TRBD1 matches 12 bases. CDR1 and CDR2 (germline): LNHDA, SQIVND (reference sequence). This CDR3 region has 15 residues. V shed 7 bases, J shed 6 bases, and the junction held 7 bases outside the gene matches. This CDR3 is CASNLGQGAVQPQHF. The CDR3 coding sequence is TGTGCCAGTAATTTGGGACAGGGGGCTGTTCAGCCCCAGCATTTT.

This sequence joins TRBV7-6 and TRBJ2-7; no definite D call. Trimming took 0 bases from V and 7 from J, leaving 4 bases between them. Germline V gene lookup returns CDR1 SGHVS and CDR2 FNYEAQ. The CDR3 is 11 residues long. This CDR3 is CASSLAGEQYF. In DNA, the CDR3 is TGTGCCAGCAGCTTAGCGGGGGAGCAGTACTTC.